A single sample is the source of the 11 T cell receptor beta chains below, sequenced in a study of T cells in Graves' hyperthyroidism and ophthalmopathy. RNA transcripts served as the template for amplifying TCR beta CDR3 regions. HTBI primers were used for first-round RT-PCR of the TCR CDR3. TCRdb reprocessed the multiplex PCR reads with MiXCR, giving one entry per CDR3 protein. Of a few hundred thousand distinct CDR3 sequences in the sample, around 13% were seen once. Sequencing used blood. These receptors all come from a woman aged 18-29 years with Graves' hyperthyroidism.

This clonotype has a count of ten or more. The gene calls are TRBV5-1 and TRBJ2-1; D uncertain. V lost 4 bases and J 5 bases, leaving 13 bases between the germline ends. Germline CDR1 reads SGHRS; CDR2 reads YFSETQ. CDR3 length: 14 amino acids. CDR3 sequence (DNA): TGCGCCAGCAGCCCGTGGCTAGAAGACAATGAGCAGTTCTTC. Amino acids: CASSPWLEDNEQFF.

This clonotype was seen repeatedly, ten times or more. This chain uses TRBV7-6 with TRBJ2-5; 9 bases are shared with TRBD1. There are 13 residues in the CDR3. The junction had 4 bases not matched to a gene; V was cut back by 5 bases and J by 6 bases. In germline, CDR1 is SGHVS, CDR2 FNYEAQ. For the CDR3, the DNA is TGTGCCAGCAGCAGGGACAGGGCAAAGACCCAGTACTTC. This sequence encodes CASSRDRAKTQYF.

Note on this clonotype: The junction shows a germline mismatch at one end, possibly a read error. The chain has TRBV27 and TRBJ2-1; the match to TRBD2 covers 10 bases. The germline V gene encodes CDR1 MNHEY and CDR2 SMNVEV (reference sequence). CDR3 length: 19 amino acids. DNA for the CDR3: TGTGCCAGCAGTTTAGTGTCTAGCGGGAGACCCTTCTCCTACAGTGAGCAGTTCTTC. It yields the protein CASSLVSSGRPFSYSEQFF.

The chain is built from TRBV24-1 and TRBJ2-7; tentative D call: TRBD2 (6 bases). Germline V gene sequence: CDR1 KGHDR, CDR2 SFDVKD. Deletions cut 4 bases from V and 0 bases from J, with 12 bases between. The CDR3 is 15 amino acids. The CDR3 here is CATSEPSVYSYEQYF. As DNA, the CDR3 is TGTGCCACCAGTGAACCTAGCGTATACTCCTACGAGCAGTACTTC.

This clonotype was seen at least ten times. The genes are TRBV30 and TRBJ1-1; the D is unclear. Germline CDR1 and CDR2: GTSNPN and SVGIG (reference sequence). The CDR3 length is 15 residues. The V end lost 1 base, the J end lost 6 bases, and 18 bases lay between the germline ends. The CDR3 nucleotides read TGTGCCTGGAGTGATATTAGGGCCCTCTCGGCTGAAGCTTTCTTT. Protein product: CAWSDIRALSAEAFF.

This clonotype was seen a few times. The chain is built from TRBV4-3 and TRBJ2-7, with D uncertain. The CDR3 extends over 13 amino acids. Trimming cost V 0 bases and J 5 bases, with 8 bases left between them. Germline CDR1 LGHNA, CDR2 YSLEER. CDR3 DNA: TGCGCCAGCAGCCAAGAACGCCGGAACGAGCAGTACTTC. This translates into CASSQERRNEQYF.

The table lists this clonotype with many counts. V is TRBV5-5 and J is TRBJ1-1, with a tentative D call TRBD1 (6 bases). The CDR3 contains 15 residues. Germline CDR1 SGHKS, CDR2 YYEKEE (reference sequence). Trimming took 3 bases from V and 4 from J, leaving 16 bases between them. The CDR3 nucleotides are TGTGCCAGCAGCTGGGACACCAAGGAAGGCACTGAAGCTTTCTTT. This codes for CASSWDTKEGTEAFF.

The V and J genes are TRBV6-1 and TRBJ1-1, with D tentatively TRBD1 (5 bases). The CDR3 runs to 15 residues. Germline CDR1 reads MNHNS; CDR2 reads SASEGT. Trimming stripped 4 bases from V and 1 base from J, with 13 bases between. The CDR3 loop is CASSAPGGTNTEAFF. The DNA for the CDR3 is TGTGCCAGCAGTGCCCCGGGCGGGACGAACACTGAAGCTTTCTTT.

This clonotype was observed at least ten times. The rearrangement joins TRBV27 to TRBJ2-1; TRBD2 is a possible D gene (5 bases). V was trimmed by 3 bases and J by 3 bases, leaving 9 bases between them. This CDR3 has 14 residues. Looked up from germline, CDR1 is MNHEY and CDR2 is SMNVEV (reference sequence). CDR3 protein: CASSLSGNYNEQFF. The CDR3, as DNA: TGTGCCAGCAGTTTGTCGGGAAACTACAATGAGCAGTTCTTC.

This clonotype was detected a few times. CDR3 nucleotide sequence: TGTGCCAGCAGCTTAGACAGGGGTCAGGGTGAAAAACTGTTTTTT. This gives the protein CASSLDRGQGEKLFF. The chain joins TRBV13 to TRBJ1-4; 7 nucleotides agree with TRBD1. The germline V gene has CDR1 PRHDT and CDR2 FYEKMQ (reference sequence). With 1 base clipped from V and 7 bases from J, the junction kept 6 bases outside the gene matches. The CDR3 sequence is 15 residues long.

This rearrangement joins TRBV5-6 to TRBJ1-1, with 7 bases lining up with TRBD1. Germline CDR1 is SGHDT and CDR2 is YYEEEE. J lost 0 bases, V lost 4 bases, and 3 bases had no gene match. The CDR3 runs to 14 residues. The DNA of the CDR3 is TGTGCCAGCAGCGCAACAGGGGTGAACACTGAAGCTTTCTTT. Translation: CASSATGVNTEAFF.